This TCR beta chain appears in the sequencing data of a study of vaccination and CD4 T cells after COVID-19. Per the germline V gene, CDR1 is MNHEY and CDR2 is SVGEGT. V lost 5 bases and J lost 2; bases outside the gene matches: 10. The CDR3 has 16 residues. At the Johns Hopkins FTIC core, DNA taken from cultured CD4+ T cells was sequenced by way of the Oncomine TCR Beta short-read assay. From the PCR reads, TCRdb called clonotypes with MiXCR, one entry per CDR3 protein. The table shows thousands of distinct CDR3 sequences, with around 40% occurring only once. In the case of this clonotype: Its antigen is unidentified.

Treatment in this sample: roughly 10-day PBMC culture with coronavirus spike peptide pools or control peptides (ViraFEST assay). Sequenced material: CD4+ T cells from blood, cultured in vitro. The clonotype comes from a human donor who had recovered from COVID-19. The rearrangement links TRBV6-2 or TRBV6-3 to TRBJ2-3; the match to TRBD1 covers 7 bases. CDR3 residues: CASSPGATGTTDTQYF. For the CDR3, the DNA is TGTGCCAGCAGTCCCGGGGCGACAGGGACCACAGATACGCAGTATTTT.